What follows are 7 T cell receptor beta chains derived from one specimen sequenced in a study of T-cell reconstitution after alpha-beta-depleted transplantation in children. Molecular barcoding with unique molecular identifiers was used for the TCRbeta library. TCRdb re-called the PCR reads through MiXCR, storing one row per CDR3 protein. The sample includes about 180,000 distinct CDR3 sequences, around 10% of them seen just once. The material was PBMCs, obtained before TCRalphabeta/CD19-depleted stem cell transplant. The receptors come from a boy aged 2-9 years with acute myeloid leukemia, due to receive a stem cell transplant.

This clonotype was recorded at least ten times. The chain uses TRBV15 and TRBJ2-3, with D tentatively TRBD1 (6 bases). Looked up from germline, CDR1 is LNHNV and CDR2 is YYDKDF (reference sequence). V lost 3 bases and J lost 1, with 14 bases in between. CDR3 size: 16 residues. CDR3 DNA sequence: TGTGCCACCAGCAGTGGACGGGACATAGGCACAGATACGCAGTATTTT. Translated, it gives CATSSGRDIGTDTQYF.

This clonotype was counted at least ten times. The genes are TRBV15 and TRBJ2-7; 8 nucleotides match TRBD2. The CDR3 has 15 amino acids. Germline CDR1 LNHNV, CDR2 YYDKDF (reference sequence). Germline trimming cut 5 bases from V and 0 bases from J; bases unmatched to any gene: 6. CDR3 region: CATSGSGTYSYEQYF. CDR3 coding DNA: TGTGCCACCAGCGGTAGCGGGACCTACTCCTACGAGCAGTACTTC.

This clonotype was seen only once. Being one base from a much bigger clone, this may be a read error. The chain is built from TRBV7-2 and TRBJ2-6; D is tentatively TRBD1 or TRBD2 (5 bases each). From germline, CDR1 is SGHTA and CDR2 FQGNSA. The length of the CDR3 is 17 residues. DNA of the CDR3: TGTGCCAGCCAAAGGGAATTCTGGGACCCTGGGGCCAACGTCCCGACTTTC. It specifies CASQREFWDPGANVPTF.

This clonotype was seen repeatedly, ten times or more. The V gene is TRBV7-2, the J gene TRBJ2-1; 8 nucleotides line up with TRBD2. V shed 5 bases and J 0 bases; nucleotides not matched to a gene: 6. The CDR3 is 16 amino acids. Germline assignment: CDR1 SGHTA and CDR2 FQGNSA. CDR3 loop: CASSLLSGSSYNEQFF. CDR3 DNA sequence: TGTGCCAGCAGCCTCTTAAGCGGGAGCTCCTACAATGAGCAGTTCTTC.

This clonotype was picked up many times. The genes are TRBV5-1 and TRBJ1-4; D may be TRBD1 (5 bases). V was trimmed by 0 bases and J by 5 bases, leaving 8 bases between them. Germline CDR1 and CDR2: SGHRS and YFSETQ. This CDR3 is 14 amino acids long. This chain's CDR3 is CASSLATGNEKLFF. The CDR3 DNA reads TGCGCCAGCAGCTTGGCCACAGGCAATGAAAAACTGTTTTTT.

This clonotype was seen ten or more times. J is TRBJ2-7 and V is TRBV20-1; D is perhaps TRBD1 or TRBD2 (6 bases each). The CDR3 length is 17 residues. The germline V and J ends were trimmed by 1 base and 2 bases, with 21 bases remaining between them. Germline-derived CDR1 and CDR2 are DFQATT and SNEGSKA (reference sequence). CDR3 in DNA: TGCAGTGCTAGAGCCGAGGGGGGCACGCCGACCCCCTACGAGCAGTACTTC. It is translated as CSARAEGGTPTPYEQYF.

This clonotype was seen at least ten times. The chain combines TRBV11-2 with TRBJ1-5, with no clear D. V was clipped by 5 bases and J by 7 bases, with 12 bases between them. The CDR3 runs to 13 residues. Germline V gene data show CDR1 as SGHAT and CDR2 as FQNNGV. The CDR3 reads CASSPTIEQPQHF. CDR3 bases: TGTGCCAGCAGCCCCACGATTGAACAGCCCCAGCATTTT.